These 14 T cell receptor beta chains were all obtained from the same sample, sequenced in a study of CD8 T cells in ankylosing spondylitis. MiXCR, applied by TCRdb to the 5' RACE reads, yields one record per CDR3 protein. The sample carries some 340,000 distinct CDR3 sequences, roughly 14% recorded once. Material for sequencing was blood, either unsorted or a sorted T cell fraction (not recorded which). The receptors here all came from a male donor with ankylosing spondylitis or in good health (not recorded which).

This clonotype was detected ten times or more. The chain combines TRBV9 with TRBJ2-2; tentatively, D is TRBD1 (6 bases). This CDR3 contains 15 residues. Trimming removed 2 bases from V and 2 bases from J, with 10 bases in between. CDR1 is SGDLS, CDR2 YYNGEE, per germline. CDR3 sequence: CASSVPGHNTGELFF. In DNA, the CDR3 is TGTGCCAGCAGCGTCCCGGGACATAACACCGGGGAGCTGTTTTTT.

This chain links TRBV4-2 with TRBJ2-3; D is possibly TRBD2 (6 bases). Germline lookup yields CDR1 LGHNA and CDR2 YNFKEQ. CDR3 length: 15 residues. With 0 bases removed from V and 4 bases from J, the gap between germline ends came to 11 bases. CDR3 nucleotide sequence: TGTGCCAGCAGCCAAGAATTAGCGGACCCAGATACGCAGTATTTT. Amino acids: CASSQELADPDTQYF.

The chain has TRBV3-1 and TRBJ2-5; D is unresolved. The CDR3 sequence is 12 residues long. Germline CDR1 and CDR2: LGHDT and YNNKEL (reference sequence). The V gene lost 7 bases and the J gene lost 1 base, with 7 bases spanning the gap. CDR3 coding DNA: TGTGCCAGCAAAAAAGCCCAAGAGACCCAGTACTTC. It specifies CASKKAQETQYF.

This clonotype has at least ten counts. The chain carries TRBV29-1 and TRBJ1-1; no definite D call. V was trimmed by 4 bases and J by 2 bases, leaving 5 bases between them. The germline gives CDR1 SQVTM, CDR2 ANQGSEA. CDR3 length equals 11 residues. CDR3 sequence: CSVARNTEAFF. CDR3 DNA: TGCAGCGTTGCCAGAAACACTGAAGCTTTCTTT.

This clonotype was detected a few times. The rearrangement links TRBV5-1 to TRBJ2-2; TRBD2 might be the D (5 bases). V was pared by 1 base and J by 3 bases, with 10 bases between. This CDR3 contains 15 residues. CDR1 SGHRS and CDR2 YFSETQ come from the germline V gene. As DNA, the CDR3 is TGCGCCAGCAGCTTGTGGGGAGTAGACACCGGGGAGCTGTTTTTT. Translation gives CASSLWGVDTGELFF.

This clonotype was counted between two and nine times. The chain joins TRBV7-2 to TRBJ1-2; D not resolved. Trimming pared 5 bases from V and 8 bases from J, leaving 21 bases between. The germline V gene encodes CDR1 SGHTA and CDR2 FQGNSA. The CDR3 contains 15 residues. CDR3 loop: CASSPSEGRVEGYTF. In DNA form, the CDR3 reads TGTGCCAGCAGCCCCAGCGAGGGAAGGGTAGAGGGCTACACCTTC.

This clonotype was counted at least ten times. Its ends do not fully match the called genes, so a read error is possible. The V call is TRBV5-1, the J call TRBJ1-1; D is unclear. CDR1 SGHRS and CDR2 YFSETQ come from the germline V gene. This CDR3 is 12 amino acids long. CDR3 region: CASSSLGTEAFF. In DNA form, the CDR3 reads TGTGCCAGCAGCTCCCTTGGCACTGAAGCTTTCTTT.

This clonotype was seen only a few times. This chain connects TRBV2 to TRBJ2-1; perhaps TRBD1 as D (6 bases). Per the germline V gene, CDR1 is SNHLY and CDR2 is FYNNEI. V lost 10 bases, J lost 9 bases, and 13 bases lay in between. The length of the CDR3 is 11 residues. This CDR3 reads CATLGGPEQFF. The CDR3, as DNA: TGTGCCACCCTAGGGGGTCCTGAGCAGTTCTTC.

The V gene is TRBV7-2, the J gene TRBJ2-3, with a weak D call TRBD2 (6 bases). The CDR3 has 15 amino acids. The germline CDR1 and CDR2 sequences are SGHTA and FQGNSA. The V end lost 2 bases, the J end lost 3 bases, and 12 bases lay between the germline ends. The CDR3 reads CASSLIMAGTDTQYF. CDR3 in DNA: TGTGCCAGCAGCTTAATTATGGCGGGGACAGATACGCAGTATTTT.

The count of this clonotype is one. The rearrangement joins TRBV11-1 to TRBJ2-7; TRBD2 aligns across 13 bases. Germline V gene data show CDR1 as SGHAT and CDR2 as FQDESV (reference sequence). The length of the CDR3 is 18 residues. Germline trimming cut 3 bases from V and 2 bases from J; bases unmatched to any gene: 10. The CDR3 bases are TGTGCCAGCAGCTTGACTAGCGGGAGGTACCCACGCCCCTACGAGCAGTACTTC. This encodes CASSLTSGRYPRPYEQYF.

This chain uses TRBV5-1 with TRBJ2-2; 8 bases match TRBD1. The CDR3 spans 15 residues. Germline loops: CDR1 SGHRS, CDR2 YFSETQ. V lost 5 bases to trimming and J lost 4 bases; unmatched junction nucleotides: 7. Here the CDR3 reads CASSGTGVITGELFF. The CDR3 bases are TGCGCCAGCAGTGGGACAGGTGTGATCACCGGGGAGCTGTTTTTT. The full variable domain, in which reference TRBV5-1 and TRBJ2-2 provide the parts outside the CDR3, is KAGVTQTPRYLIKTRGQQVTLSCSPISGHRSVSWYQQTPGQGLQFLFEYFSETQRNKGNFPGRFSGRQFSNSRSEMNVSTLELGDSALYLCASSGTGVITGELFFGEGSRLTVL.

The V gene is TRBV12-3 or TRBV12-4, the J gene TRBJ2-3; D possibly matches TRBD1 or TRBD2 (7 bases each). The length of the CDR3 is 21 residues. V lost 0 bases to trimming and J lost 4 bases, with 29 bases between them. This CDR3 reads CASSLALREGTVQQTSDTQYF. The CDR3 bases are TGTGCCAGCAGTTTAGCGCTAAGGGAGGGGACAGTCCAACAGACCTCAGATACGCAGTATTTT.

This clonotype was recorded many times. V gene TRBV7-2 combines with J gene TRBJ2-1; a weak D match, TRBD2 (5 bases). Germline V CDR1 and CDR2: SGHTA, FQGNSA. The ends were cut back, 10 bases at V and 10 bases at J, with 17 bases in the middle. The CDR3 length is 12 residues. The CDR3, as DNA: TGTGCCACACAGATTGGGAAGCGGGAGCAGTTCTTC. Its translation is CATQIGKREQFF.

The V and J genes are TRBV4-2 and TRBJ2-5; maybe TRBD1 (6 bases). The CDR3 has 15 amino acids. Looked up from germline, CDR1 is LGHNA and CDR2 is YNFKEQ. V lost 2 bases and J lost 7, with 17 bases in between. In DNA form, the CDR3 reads TGTGCCAGCAGCCAAACTGAGACAGGCCTTTGGACCCAGTACTTC. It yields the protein CASSQTETGLWTQYF.